This T cell receptor (beta chain) was profiled in a study of cytomegalovirus exposure and HLA in healthy donors. These donors were members of the approximately 110-subject validation cohort, a group separate from the approximately 670-subject first cohort. About this clone: Its antigen remains unknown.

Only in-frame clones appear in the TCRdb table, and some are missing; sequencing was by immunoSEQ multiplex PCR. Among tens of thousands of clones, approximately 96% were seen once, and the ten largest hold 4.5%. The CDR3 is 15 amino acids. From germline, CDR1 is SGHRS and CDR2 YFSETQ. The V gene lost 0 bases and the J gene lost 5 bases, with 14 bases spanning the gap. Study observations and caveats: Published work reported that the classifier diagnosed cytomegalovirus status with high specificity and sensitivity.

This receptor was identified in a woman younger than 35 in good health and CMV-seropositive. Input material: PBMCs. V is TRBV5-1 and J is TRBJ2-5, with a weak D call TRBD1 (5 bases). The CDR3 DNA reads as TGCGCCAGCAGCTTGGACAGGTGGTTTCCTGAGACCCAGTACTTC. This sequence encodes CASSLDRWFPETQYF.